The 7 T cell receptor beta chains given below trace back to one sample, sequenced in a study of blood T cell repertoires in COVID-19. Clones were sequenced by immunoSEQ multiplex PCR, and TCRdb holds only the in-frame ones, with some missing. Of about 250,000 clones detected, more than 70% appear once; the ten largest clones hold approximately 6.2%. The source material was peripheral blood. The receptors here all came from a woman at least 80 years old with COVID-19, enrolled during active disease.

The chain employs TRBV6-2 or TRBV6-3 and TRBJ2-7; D may be TRBD1 (5 bases). The CDR3 loop spans 12 amino acids. In germline, CDR1 is MNHEY, CDR2 SVGEGT. Trimming stripped 4 bases from V and 3 bases from J, with 7 bases between. The CDR3 here is CASSFGHYEQYF. CDR3 DNA sequence: TGTGCCAGCAGTTTTGGACACTACGAGCAGTACTTC.

This rearrangement joins TRBV29-1 to TRBJ1-6; 8 bases map to TRBD1. J lost 7 bases, V lost 6 bases, and 5 bases had no gene match. Germline V gives CDR1 SQVTM, CDR2 ANQGSEA. The CDR3 is 13 amino acids. CDR3 amino acids: CSVMTGVNSPLHF. CDR3 nucleotides: TGCAGCGTAATGACAGGGGTAAATTCACCCCTCCACTTT.

The rearrangement uses TRBV19 and TRBJ2-5, with 9 bases matching TRBD1. The CDR3 spans 15 residues. The germline CDR1 and CDR2 sequences are LNHDA and SQIVND (reference sequence). Trimming at V came to 1 base and at J to 5 bases, leaving 5 bases not matched to a gene. The CDR3 bases are TGTGCCAGTAGTATAGGGACAGGGGTAGGCGAGACCCAGTACTTC. Its translation is CASSIGTGVGETQYF.

This chain joins TRBV18 and TRBJ2-7; possibly TRBD2 for D (6 bases). CDR1 and CDR2 from the germline V gene are KGHSH and LQKENI. The CDR3 runs 13 residues. V lost 2 bases and J lost 6, with 11 bases in between. Here the CDR3 reads CASSPREAPEQYF. CDR3 nucleotide sequence: TGTGCCAGCTCACCAAGGGAGGCTCCCGAGCAGTACTTC.

The chain carries TRBV3-1 (or the pseudogene TRBV3-2) and TRBJ2-7; the match to TRBD1 covers 7 bases. The CDR3 sequence is 14 residues long. V dropped 0 bases and J dropped 2; count of bases not matched to a gene: 1. Germline assignment: CDR1 LGHDT and CDR2 YNNKEL (reference sequence). The CDR3 DNA is TGTGCCAGCAGCCAAGAAGGGACAGCCTACGAGCAGTACTTC. Translated, it gives CASSQEGTAYEQYF.

This clone has only a few counts. The chain couples TRBV28 to TRBJ1-5, with 10 nucleotides matching TRBD1. The germline V gene has CDR1 MDHEN and CDR2 SYDVKM. V trimming: 5 bases; J trimming: 2 bases; junction bases outside the gene matches: 9. This CDR3 contains 17 residues. The CDR3 bases are TGTGCCAGCAGTCCCCCGGGACAGGGGATAGGCAATCAGCCCCAGCATTTT. It is translated as CASSPPGQGIGNQPQHF.

The rearrangement uses TRBV7-2 and TRBJ2-1, with D possibly TRBD1 on 5 matching bases. Between the trimmed V and J ends, which lost 5 bases and 7 bases, there was a span of 15 bases. The CDR3 runs to 14 residues. Germline V gives CDR1 SGHTA, CDR2 FQGNSA. In DNA form, the CDR3 reads TGTGCCAGCAGCCAGGGTCTAGTTTATAATGAGCAGTTCTTC. Encoded protein: CASSQGLVYNEQFF.